These 11 T cell receptor beta chains came from one sample sequenced in a study of cytomegalovirus exposure and HLA in healthy donors (TCRdb year 2017). Library method: the immunoSEQ multiplex PCR assay. A mixture of 60 forward primers for TCR Vbeta segments and 13 reverse primers for TCR Jbeta segments was used in the multiplex PCR. The table was pulled from immuneACCESS by TCRdb, which kept in-frame rearrangements only. Such tables lose some clones; where checked, under half of the loss comes from unresolved V genes, and the rest has no known cause. Within this sample are tens of thousands of clones, with 72% of them counted one time only. 9% to 14% of the sample rests with the top ten. The sequencing sample was made of PBMCs. The receptors originated from a woman aged 40 to 50 in good health and CMV-seropositive.

The genes are TRBV9 and TRBJ2-1; tentatively, D is TRBD2 (6 bases). Germline values: CDR1 SGDLS, CDR2 YYNGEE. The CDR3 is made up of 16 amino acids. V lost 4 bases and J lost 0, with 14 bases in between. In DNA, the CDR3 is TGTGCCAGCAGCACGTTAGCGGTTAGCTCCTACAATGAGCAGTTCTTC. It encodes CASSTLAVSSYNEQFF.

The chain's CDR3 is CASSAGLLNTGELFF. CDR3 nucleotide sequence: TGCGCCAGCAGCGCGGGTCTTCTAAACACCGGGGAGCTGTTTTTT. This chain joins TRBV5-1 and TRBJ2-2, with D possibly matching TRBD2 (5 bases). The CDR3 runs 15 residues. Germline V gene data show CDR1 as SGHRS and CDR2 as YFSETQ. Trimming removed 4 bases from V and 2 bases from J, with 12 bases in between.

This rearrangement joins TRBV19 to TRBJ2-3, with a possible D match to TRBD2 (5 bases). The germline V and J ends were trimmed by 5 bases and 11 bases, with 14 bases remaining between them. The CDR3 has 12 residues. The germline V gene encodes CDR1 LNHDA and CDR2 SQIVND (reference sequence). This CDR3 is CASSGPGSGQYF. The CDR3 DNA is TGTGCCAGTAGTGGGCCGGGGTCGGGGCAGTATTTT. Together with reference TRBV19 and TRBJ2-3, the CDR3 gives the full variable domain: DGGITQSPKYLFRKEGQNVTLSCEQNLNHDAMYWYRQDPGQGLRLIYYSQIVNDFQKGDIAEGYSVSREKKESFPLTVTSAQKNPTAFYLCASSGPGSGQYFGPGTRLTVL.

This chain uses TRBV21-1 with TRBJ2-7; the table's TRBD1 call for D was not verified on the DNA. TRBV21-1 is shown as a pseudogene. The CDR3 contains 15 residues. The CDR3 region has the DNA TGTGCCAGCAGCACCCACAGGGGAGAAAGGTACGAGCAGTACTTC. This gives the protein CASSTHRGERYEQYF.

The rearrangement joins TRBV2 to TRBJ1-1, with a tentative D call TRBD1 (6 bases). The CDR3 loop spans 14 amino acids. Germline V lookup: CDR1 SNHLY, CDR2 FYNNEI. V was clipped by 4 bases and J by 5 bases, with 14 bases between them. The CDR3 loop is CASSVNRARTEAFF. The DNA of the CDR3 is TGTGCCAGCAGTGTAAACAGGGCCAGAACTGAAGCTTTCTTT.

The chain recombines TRBV27 with TRBJ1-2, with D perhaps matching TRBD1 (6 bases). Germline-derived CDR1 and CDR2 are MNHEY and SMNVEV (reference sequence). This CDR3 spans 13 amino acids. V lost 8 bases and J 2 bases, leaving 12 bases between the germline ends. The CDR3 DNA is TGTGCCAGCTCGCGGGGGGGCAACTATGGCTACACCTTC. It encodes CASSRGGNYGYTF.

This sequence joins TRBV20-1 and TRBJ1-1, with D possibly being TRBD1 (5 bases). V lost 5 bases and J 8 bases, leaving 12 bases between the germline ends. The germline V gene has CDR1 DFQATT and CDR2 SNEGSKA (reference sequence). CDR3 length equals 11 residues. CDR3 sequence (DNA): TGCAGTGCTTATTCTAACAGGGAAGCTTTCTTT. This sequence encodes CSAYSNREAFF.

The chain carries TRBV5-1 and TRBJ1-1, with 10 nucleotides matching TRBD1. Germline V lookup: CDR1 SGHRS, CDR2 YFSETQ. Trimming cost V 4 bases and J 5 bases; bases outside gene matches: 8. This CDR3 has 15 amino acids. DNA for the CDR3: TGCGCCAGCAGCCCCCAGGGACAGGGGAGAACTGAAGCTTTCTTT. It specifies CASSPQGQGRTEAFF.

The rearrangement joins TRBV10-1 to TRBJ2-1; 12 nucleotides line up with TRBD2. The CDR3 covers 18 residues. Germline assignment: CDR1 WNHNN and CDR2 SYGVQD (reference sequence). V gave up 2 bases and J gave up 5 bases; unmatched junction bases: 10. CDR3: CASSEIPSGGARNNEQFF. As DNA, the CDR3 is TGCGCCAGCAGTGAGATTCCTAGCGGGGGGGCCCGTAACAATGAGCAGTTCTTC.

The chain employs TRBV7-9 and TRBJ2-2, with TRBD2 matching over 10 bases. Germline V CDR1 and CDR2: SEHNR, FQNEAQ (reference sequence). The CDR3 totals 19 residues. Losses at the gene ends were 5 bases for V and 2 bases for J; bases not matched to a gene: 14. The CDR3 bases are TGTGCCAGCAGCGGTTTAGCGGGGGGCCCAGACTATAACACCGGGGAGCTGTTTTTT. The encoded protein is CASSGLAGGPDYNTGELFF.

The chain combines TRBV5-1 with TRBJ1-1; maybe TRBD1 (5 bases). V lost 2 bases to trimming and J lost 3 bases, with 8 bases between them. Germline V gene data show CDR1 as SGHRS and CDR2 as YFSETQ. The CDR3 totals 13 residues. The CDR3 here is CASSFGGDTEAFF. DNA of the CDR3: TGCGCCAGCAGCTTCGGGGGGGACACTGAAGCTTTCTTT.